Listed below are T cell receptor beta chains from one sample, sequenced in a study of blood T cell repertoires in COVID-19. Measured with immunoSEQ multiplex PCR; TCRdb has only the in-frame clones, and not every one. Counted here are roughly 360,000 clones, over 80% occurring once; the ten biggest clones make up over 4.5%. The specimen was PBMCs or T cells enriched from blood (not recorded which). The source is a woman in her 50s who had recovered from COVID-19. CDR3s include the opening cysteine and the closing phenylalanine or tryptophan. Each record gives: V gene, J gene, D gene, CDR3 DNA, CDR3 protein. The D gene is left open where the match is weak.

TRBV5-6	TRBJ2-7	-	TGTGCCAGCAGCCAGGGGATAGACGCCTACGAGCAGTACTTC	CASSQGIDAYEQYF
TRBV9	TRBJ1-4	-	TGTGCCAGCAGCCCGACATATCCGGGACAACCAACTAATGAAAAACTGTTTTTT	CASSPTYPGQPTNEKLFF
TRBV25-1	TRBJ2-1	TRBD2	TGTGCCAGTGTGTTAGCGGGAATGAATGAGCAGTTCTTC	CASVLAGMNEQFF
TRBV7-2	TRBJ1-6	-	TGTGCCAGCAGCTTAAGTAGGGGTAATTCACCCCTCCACTTT	CASSLSRGNSPLHF
TRBV6-5	TRBJ2-1	TRBD2	TGTGCCAGCAATATGGGGCTAGCGGGAAATCAGCAGTTCTTC	CASNMGLAGNQQFF
TRBV12-3/TRBV12-4	TRBJ1-2	-	TGTGCCAGCAGTACGCGGACAGTGTTTGGCTACACCTTC	CASSTRTVFGYTF
TRBV21-1	TRBJ2-6	-	TGTGCCAGCAGCATGCCGGGACAGGCAACTCTGGGGGCCAACGTCCTGACTTTC	CASSMPGQATLGANVLTF
TRBV12-5	TRBJ2-1	TRBD1	TGTGCTAGTGGTTTAGGGACAGGGGGCGAGAATGAGCAGTTCTTC	CASGLGTGGENEQFF
TRBV19	TRBJ2-2	TRBD1	TGTGCCAGTAGTCGTTCGCGGGGAGGGACAGGGAGAAACACCGGGGAGCTGTTTTTT	CASSRSRGGTGRNTGELFF
TRBV7-9	TRBJ1-6	-	TGTGCCAGCAGCTTCGATCAGGTGTATTCACCCCTCCACTTT	CASSFDQVYSPLHF